A single T cell receptor beta chain is shown here with its context. Its specificity is unknown. At one boundary the junction diverges from the germline segment, which might be a read error. Germline CDR1 reads SQVTM; CDR2 reads ANQGSEA. The length of the CDR3 is 15 residues. TCR beta libraries were prepared from cDNA with unique molecular identifiers. T cells numbering about 0.9 to 11 million gave rise to 500,000 or so cDNA molecules. TCRdb re-called the PCR reads with MiXCR, one entry per CDR3 protein. This table has under 650,000 distinct CDR3 sequences, roughly 45% appearing once. This sample was included in a study of post-analysis software for immune sequencing data. Overall study results and limits: Patients used several TRBV segments, including TRBV5-6, TRBV5-1 and TRBV20-1, more often than controls. Versus controls, multiple sclerosis patients showed significantly lower diversity (normalized Chao1). F measure clustering grouped samples strongly by preparation batch.

The sample was blood. The V gene is TRBV29-1, the J gene TRBJ2-3; D may be TRBD2 (5 bases). The receptor's source is a girl between 10 and 17 years old with multiple sclerosis. As DNA, the CDR3 is TGCGGCGTCCTCGGACTGGTCCGTGACACAGATACGCAGTATTTT. Protein: CGVLGLVRDTDTQYF.